The present TCR beta chain was sequenced within a study of Siglec-9 on CD8 T cells in melanoma (dated by TCRdb to about 2019). Study-level background: The study examined the expression of Siglec-9 on CD8+ T cells and how Siglec-9 regulates T cells within the melanoma tumor microenvironment. The study at large found these results: An effector memory CD8+ T-cell subset that appeared to accumulate within melanoma tumors was reported to be marked and regulated by Siglec-9.

Concerning this clone itself: There is no known antigen for this receptor. Base qualities are not provided; no much larger clone lies one nucleotide away.

Library preparation used the immunoSEQ multiplex PCR assay. This is the immuneACCESS table as TCRdb keeps it, with only in-frame sequences that have V and J called. A part of the clones is gone; compared with another copy, unresolved V genes explain less than half, and the rest is unexplained. The sample yields around 29,000 clones; 80% were counted once. Of the sample, approximately 6.4% is held by the ten largest clones. Relative to germline, V is missing 4 bases and J is missing 8 bases, with 8 bases of the junction outside any gene match. As encoded in the germline V gene (reference sequence), CDR1 is MNHEY while CDR2 is SMNVEV. The CDR3 goes from the cysteine to the phenylalanine over 16 residues. This entry keeps only the CDR3 DNA: 48 bases, framed from base 1.

The TCR comes from a human donor in good health. The V and J segments used are TRBV27 and TRBJ2-2; TRBD2 aligns with 12 central bases. The material sequenced was Siglec-9- CD8+ T cells sorted from blood. The cell subset or site tag for this specimen amounts to: CD8 T cells lacking Siglec-9. This receptor has the CDR3 CASSSLAGGQLGELFF. The DNA is as follows: TGTGCCAGCAGTTCCCTAGCGGGGGGGCAATTAGGGGAGCTGTTTTTT.